The 8 T cell receptor beta chains below were found in one sample sequenced in a study of somatic mutations in cytotoxic T cells in rheumatoid arthritis (dated by TCRdb to the late 2010s). The library was generated by the immunoSEQ multiplex PCR assay. Entries here come from immuneACCESS through TCRdb and include only in-frame sequences with V and J called. Some clones fail to appear in such tables; in the studies checked, an unresolved V gene covers under half of the shortfall, and the cause of the remainder is unknown. Present in this sample are 7,200 or so clones, approximately 70% of which were seen just once. The ten largest make up 35% to 45% of the sample. The sample consisted of CD8+ T cells sorted from blood. The source is a man aged 35-49 years in good health.

In this sample, this clone turned up once. This chain joins TRBV11-2 and TRBJ2-5; TRBD1 might be the D (5 bases). The ends were cut back, 5 bases at V and 0 bases at J, with 10 bases in the middle. This CDR3 has 14 residues. Germline V gene data show CDR1 as SGHAT and CDR2 as FQNNGV. The CDR3 is CASSASGYQETQYF. The CDR3 DNA follows: TGTGCCAGCAGCGCGTCAGGGTACCAAGAGACCCAGTACTTC.

The CDR3 sequence: CATSSHRASFYEQYV. The DNA for the CDR3 is TGTGCCACCAGCAGTCATAGGGCTAGCTTCTACGAGCAGTACGTC. The chain employs TRBV15 and TRBJ2-7; D possibly corresponds to TRBD2 (5 bases). This CDR3 has 15 residues. V lost 3 bases to trimming and J lost 3 bases, with 15 bases between them. Germline values: CDR1 LNHNV, CDR2 YYDKDF (reference sequence).

This chain connects TRBV28 to TRBJ2-2; 8 bases fit TRBD1. CDR1 and CDR2 from the germline V gene are MDHEN and SYDVKM. This CDR3 comprises 15 residues. V was pared by 1 base and J by 6 bases, with 4 bases of the junction left unmatched. For the CDR3, the DNA is TGTGCCAGCAGTTTATCAGGGGGCTCCTCCGGGGAGCTGTTTTTT. This encodes CASSLSGGSSGELFF.

This chain links TRBV7-9 with TRBJ1-6; 7 bases are a match to TRBD1. The V segment lost 4 bases and the J segment 3 bases; nucleotides outside the gene matches: 6. Germline CDR1 SEHNR, CDR2 FQNEAQ (reference sequence). This CDR3 comprises 16 residues. The CDR3 loop reads CASSSFRTGYNSPLHF. Here the CDR3 DNA reads TGTGCCAGCAGCTCCTTCCGGACAGGCTATAATTCACCCCTCCACTTT.

The CDR3 loop reads CASSLVSGTGYIQYF. Here the CDR3 DNA reads TGTGCCAGCAGCTTAGTTTCAGGGACAGGGTACATTCAGTACTTC. The V call is TRBV7-9, the J call TRBJ2-4; TRBD1 matches at 9 bases. The V gene's germline CDR1 is SEHNR and CDR2 FQNEAQ (reference sequence). This CDR3 has 15 residues. V trimming: 1 base; J trimming: 8 bases; junction bases outside the gene matches: 6.

The chain has TRBV7-8 and TRBJ1-3; D gene unclear. Germline CDR1 reads SGHVS; CDR2 reads FQNEAQ. This CDR3 is 15 amino acids long. V lost 5 bases to trimming and J lost 0 bases, with 11 bases between them. In DNA form, the CDR3 reads TGTGCCAGCAGCCCCGGGTTGAGCTCTGGAAACACCATATATTTT. Amino acid sequence: CASSPGLSSGNTIYF.

This CDR3 is CASRAGNTIYF. The CDR3 DNA reads as TGTGCCAGCCGAGCTGGAAACACCATATATTTT. The chain has TRBV6-6 and TRBJ1-3; D remains ambiguous. The CDR3 covers 11 residues. The ends were cut back, 8 bases at V and 2 bases at J, with 4 bases in the middle. The germline gives CDR1 MNHNY, CDR2 SVGAGI (reference sequence).

Only a few counts were recorded for this clone. The chain recombines TRBV19 with TRBJ2-7; D is perhaps TRBD2 (6 bases). V was clipped by 3 bases and J by 10 bases, with 10 bases between them. This CDR3 comprises 11 residues. The germline gives CDR1 LNHDA, CDR2 SQIVND (reference sequence). The DNA of the CDR3 is TGTGCCAGTAGTATTGGGACTTCACAGTACTTC. Amino acids: CASSIGTSQYF. Together with reference TRBV19 and TRBJ2-7, the CDR3 gives the full variable domain: DGGITQSPKYLFRKEGQNVTLSCEQNLNHDAMYWYRQDPGQGLRLIYYSQIVNDFQKGDIAEGYSVSREKKESFPLTVTSAQKNPTAFYLCASSIGTSQYFGPGTRLTVT.